The source of this T cell receptor beta chain is a study of sequential checkpoint blockade in melanoma. TCRdb's copy holds only in-frame clones and misses some; the assay was immunoSEQ multiplex PCR. The profile shows 750 to 1,000 clones, approximately 20% of them singletons. The V and J ends lost 7 bases and 2 bases respectively, with 17 bases between them. The CDR3 sequence is 16 residues long. CDR1 and CDR2 from the germline V gene are MNHGY and SAAAGT. Treatment: randomized to nivolumab then ipilimumab (arm A) or the reverse (arm B). A few counts support this clone. Here the sequenced sample was tumor tissue (inferred from file names), taken from a patient given nivolumab and ipilimumab in sequence. J is TRBJ2-2 and V is TRBV6-8; D might be TRBD1 (6 bases). This sequence was found in a human donor with melanoma. The CDR3: CASKGLDRFNTGELFF. CDR3 DNA sequence: TGTGCCAGCAAAGGGCTCGACAGGTTCAACACCGGGGAGCTGTTTTTT.